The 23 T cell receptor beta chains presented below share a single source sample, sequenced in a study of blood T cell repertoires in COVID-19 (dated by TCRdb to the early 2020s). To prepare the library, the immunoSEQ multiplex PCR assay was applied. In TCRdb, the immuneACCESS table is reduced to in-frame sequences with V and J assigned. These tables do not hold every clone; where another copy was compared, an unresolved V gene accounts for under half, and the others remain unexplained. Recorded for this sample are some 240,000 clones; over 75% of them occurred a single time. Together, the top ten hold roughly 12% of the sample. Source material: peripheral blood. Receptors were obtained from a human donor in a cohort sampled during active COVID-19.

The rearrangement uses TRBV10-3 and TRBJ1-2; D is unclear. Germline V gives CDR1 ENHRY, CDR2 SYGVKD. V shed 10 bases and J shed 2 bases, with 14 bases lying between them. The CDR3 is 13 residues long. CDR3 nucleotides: TGTGCCACCCAGTTATCCAGGAACTATGGCTACACCTTC. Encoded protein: CATQLSRNYGYTF.

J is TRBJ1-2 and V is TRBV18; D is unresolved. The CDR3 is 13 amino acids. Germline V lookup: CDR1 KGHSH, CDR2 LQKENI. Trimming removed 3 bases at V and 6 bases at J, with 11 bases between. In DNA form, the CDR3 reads TGTGCCAGCTCACCGCCAGGTTGGGATGGCTACACCTTC. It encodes CASSPPGWDGYTF.

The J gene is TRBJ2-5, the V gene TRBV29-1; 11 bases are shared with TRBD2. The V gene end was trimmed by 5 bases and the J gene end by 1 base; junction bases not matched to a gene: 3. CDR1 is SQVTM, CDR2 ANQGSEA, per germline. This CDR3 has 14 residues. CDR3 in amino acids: CSVRSGRGQETQYF. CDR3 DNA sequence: TGCAGCGTTCGTAGCGGGAGGGGCCAAGAGACCCAGTACTTC.

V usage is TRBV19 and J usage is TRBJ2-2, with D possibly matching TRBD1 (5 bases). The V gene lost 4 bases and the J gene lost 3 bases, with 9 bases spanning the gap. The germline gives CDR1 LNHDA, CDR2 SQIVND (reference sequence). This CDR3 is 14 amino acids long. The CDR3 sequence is CASSKGLDTGELFF. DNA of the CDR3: TGTGCCAGTAGTAAGGGGCTGGACACCGGGGAGCTGTTTTTT.

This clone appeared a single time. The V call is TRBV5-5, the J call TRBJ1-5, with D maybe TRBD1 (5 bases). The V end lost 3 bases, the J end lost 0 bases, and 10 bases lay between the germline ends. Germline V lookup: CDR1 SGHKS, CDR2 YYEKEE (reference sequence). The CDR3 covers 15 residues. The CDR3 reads CASSSLGHSNQPQHF. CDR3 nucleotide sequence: TGTGCCAGCAGCTCCTTAGGACATAGCAATCAGCCCCAGCATTTT.

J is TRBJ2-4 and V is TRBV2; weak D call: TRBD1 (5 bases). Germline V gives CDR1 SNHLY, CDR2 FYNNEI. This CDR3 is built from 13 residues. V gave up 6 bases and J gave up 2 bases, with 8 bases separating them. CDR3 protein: CASSAGTKNIQYF. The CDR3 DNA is TGTGCCAGCAGCGCAGGGACCAAAAACATTCAGTACTTC.

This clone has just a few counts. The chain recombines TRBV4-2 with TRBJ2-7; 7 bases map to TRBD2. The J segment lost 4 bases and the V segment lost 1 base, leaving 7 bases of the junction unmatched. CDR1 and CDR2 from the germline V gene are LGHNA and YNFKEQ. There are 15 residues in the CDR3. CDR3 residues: CASSQVGGSGYEQYF. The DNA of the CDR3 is TGTGCCAGCAGCCAAGTGGGCGGGAGTGGTTACGAGCAGTACTTC.

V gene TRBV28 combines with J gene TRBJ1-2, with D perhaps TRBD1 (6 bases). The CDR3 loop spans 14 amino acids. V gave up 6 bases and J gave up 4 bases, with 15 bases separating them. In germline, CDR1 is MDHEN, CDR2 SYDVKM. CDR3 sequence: CASSGQGSSYGYTF. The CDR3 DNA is TGTGCCAGCAGCGGGCAGGGGTCCTCCTATGGCTACACCTTC.

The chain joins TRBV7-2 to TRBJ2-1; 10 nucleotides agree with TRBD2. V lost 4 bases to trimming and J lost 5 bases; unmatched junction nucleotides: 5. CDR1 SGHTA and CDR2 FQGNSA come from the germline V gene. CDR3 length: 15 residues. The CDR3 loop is CASSYIAGGNNEQFF. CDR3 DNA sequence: TGTGCCAGCAGCTACATAGCGGGGGGTAACAATGAGCAGTTCTTC.

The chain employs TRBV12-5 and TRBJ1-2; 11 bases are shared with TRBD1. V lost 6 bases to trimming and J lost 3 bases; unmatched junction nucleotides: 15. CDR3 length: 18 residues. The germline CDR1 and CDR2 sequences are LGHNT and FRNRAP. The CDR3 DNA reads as TGTGCTAGTGGATTGACCGGGACAGGGGGAATAGATTACTATGGCTACACCTTC. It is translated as CASGLTGTGGIDYYGYTF.

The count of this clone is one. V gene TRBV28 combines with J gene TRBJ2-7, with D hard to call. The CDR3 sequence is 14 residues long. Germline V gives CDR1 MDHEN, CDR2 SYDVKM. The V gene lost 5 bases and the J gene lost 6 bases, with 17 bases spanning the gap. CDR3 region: CASSLGSGYGEQYF. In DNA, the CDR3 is TGTGCCAGCAGTCTAGGTAGTGGATATGGCGAGCAGTACTTC.

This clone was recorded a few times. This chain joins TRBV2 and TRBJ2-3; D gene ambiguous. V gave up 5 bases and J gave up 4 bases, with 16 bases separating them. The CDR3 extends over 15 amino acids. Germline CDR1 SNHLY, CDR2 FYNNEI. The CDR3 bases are TGTGCCAGCAGTCCTACAGTCACTCCCGCAGATACGCAGTATTTT. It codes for CASSPTVTPADTQYF.

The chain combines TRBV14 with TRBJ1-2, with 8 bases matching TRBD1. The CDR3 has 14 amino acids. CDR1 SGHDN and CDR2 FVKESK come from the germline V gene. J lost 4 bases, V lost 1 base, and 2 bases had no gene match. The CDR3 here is CASSQGQGLYGYTF. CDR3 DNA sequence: TGTGCCAGCAGCCAAGGACAGGGGCTCTATGGCTACACCTTC.

CDR3 DNA: TGCGCCAGCAGCCAAGACGGGGGTCGGGCCCAGCCAATTTACAATGAGCAGTTCTTC. It yields the protein CASSQDGGRAQPIYNEQFF. The chain joins TRBV4-3 to TRBJ2-1; tentatively, D is TRBD2 (6 bases). With 0 bases removed from V and 4 bases from J, the gap between germline ends came to 22 bases. CDR1 and CDR2 from the germline V gene are LGHNA and YSLEER. The CDR3 extends over 19 amino acids.

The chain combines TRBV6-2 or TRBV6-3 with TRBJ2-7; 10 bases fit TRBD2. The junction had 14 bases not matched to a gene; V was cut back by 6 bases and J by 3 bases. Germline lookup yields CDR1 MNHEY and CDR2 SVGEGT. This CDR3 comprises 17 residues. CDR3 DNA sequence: TGTGCCAGCAGCCCCGCCTCTTGGACTAGCGGAATCTACGAGCAGTACTTC. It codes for CASSPASWTSGIYEQYF.

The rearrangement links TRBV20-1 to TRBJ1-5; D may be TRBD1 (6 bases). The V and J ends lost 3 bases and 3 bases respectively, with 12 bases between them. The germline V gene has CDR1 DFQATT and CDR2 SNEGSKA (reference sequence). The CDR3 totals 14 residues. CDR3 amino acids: CSASGTGNNQPQHF. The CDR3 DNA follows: TGCAGTGCTAGTGGAACAGGGAACAATCAGCCCCAGCATTTT.

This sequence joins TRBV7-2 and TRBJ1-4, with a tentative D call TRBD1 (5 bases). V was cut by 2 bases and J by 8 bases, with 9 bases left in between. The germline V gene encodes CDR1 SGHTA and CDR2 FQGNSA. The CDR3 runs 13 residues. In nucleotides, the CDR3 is TGTGCCAGCAGCTTACAGGGCTCCGAAAAACTGTTTTTT. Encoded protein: CASSLQGSEKLFF.

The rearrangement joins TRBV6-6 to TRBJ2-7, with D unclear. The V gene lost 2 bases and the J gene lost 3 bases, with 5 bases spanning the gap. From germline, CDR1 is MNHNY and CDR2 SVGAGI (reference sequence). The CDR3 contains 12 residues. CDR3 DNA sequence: TGTGCCAGCAGTTACGCCAGCTACGAGCAGTACTTC. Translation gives CASSYASYEQYF.

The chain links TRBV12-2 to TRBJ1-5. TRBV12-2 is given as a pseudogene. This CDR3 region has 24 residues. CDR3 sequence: CASRLGRHNSSRIPIATLSGPQHF. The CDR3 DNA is TGTGCAAGTCGCTTAGGGCGCCATAACTCTAGTCGAATACCTATAGCAACCCTAAGTGGGCCCCAGCATTTT.

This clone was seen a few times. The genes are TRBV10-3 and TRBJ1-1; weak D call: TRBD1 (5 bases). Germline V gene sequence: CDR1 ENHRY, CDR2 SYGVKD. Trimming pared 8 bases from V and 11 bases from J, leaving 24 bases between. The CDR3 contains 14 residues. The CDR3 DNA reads TGTGCCATCGCCCGCCCTCCCGATGGGGGGGATGCTTTCTTT. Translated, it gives CAIARPPDGGDAFF.

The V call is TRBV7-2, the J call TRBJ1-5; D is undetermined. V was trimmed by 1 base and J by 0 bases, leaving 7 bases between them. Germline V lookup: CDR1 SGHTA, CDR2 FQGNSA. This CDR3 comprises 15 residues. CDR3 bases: TGTGCCAGCAGCTTAGTCCAGGCTAGCAATCAGCCCCAGCATTTT. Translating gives CASSLVQASNQPQHF.

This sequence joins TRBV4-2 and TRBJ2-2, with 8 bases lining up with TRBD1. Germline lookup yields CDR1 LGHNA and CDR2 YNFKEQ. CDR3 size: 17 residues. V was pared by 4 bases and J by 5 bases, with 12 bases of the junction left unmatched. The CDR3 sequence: CASSRPGQGSDTGELFF. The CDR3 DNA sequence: TGTGCCAGCAGCCGACCCGGACAGGGTAGCGATACCGGGGAGCTGTTTTTT.

In DNA form, the CDR3 reads TGTGCCAGCAGTGAATGGAGTAGCGGGGGGGCCCGGCATGAGCAGTTCTTC. It is translated as CASSEWSSGGARHEQFF. The chain couples TRBV25-1 to TRBJ2-1; 11 bases are shared with TRBD2. Unmatched junction bases numbered 10, after V lost 1 base and J lost 8 bases. The CDR3 is 17 amino acids. The V gene's germline CDR1 is MGHDK and CDR2 SYGVNS.